Below are 28 T cell receptor beta chains sequenced from a single sample in a study of vaccination effects on CD4 cells after COVID-19. Ahead of sequencing, the ViraFEST assay grew antigen-specific CD4+ T cells using viral peptide pools. Culture proceeded for 10 days, and CD4+ T cells were then isolated. Profiled with immunoSEQ multiplex PCR; TCRdb holds only in-frame clones, not every one. The repertoire holds 70,000 to 95,000 clones, roughly 74% seen once, with about 1.7% in the top ten. No cognate antigen is known for these TCRs. This specimen was CD4+ T cells from PBMCs cultured with HCoV-229E spike peptides, taken before COVID-19 vaccination. The origin of the receptors is a human donor who received a COVID-19 vaccine.

This chain uses TRBV4-1 with TRBJ1-5; tentative D call: TRBD1 (5 bases). Per the germline V gene, CDR1 is MGHRA and CDR2 is YSYEKL. Trimming pared 3 bases from V and 6 bases from J, leaving 15 bases between. This CDR3 is 15 amino acids long. Written as DNA, the CDR3 is TGCGCCAGCAGCCAGTCCGGGACCGGGGGTCAGCCCCAGCATTTT. Translated: CASSQSGTGGQPQHF.

This rearrangement joins TRBV5-5 to TRBJ1-5; 7 bases are shared with TRBD1. The CDR3 is made up of 16 amino acids. In germline, CDR1 is SGHKS, CDR2 YYEKEE (reference sequence). J gave up 4 bases and V 0 bases, and 7 bases lay outside the gene matches. The CDR3 nucleotides are TGTGCCAGCAGCTTGGTGGTAGGGGGCGCAAATCAGCCCCAGCATTTT. Residues: CASSLVVGGANQPQHF. Based on the CDR3 plus reference TRBV5-5 and TRBJ1-5, the full variable domain is DAGVTQSPTHLIKTRGQQVTLRCSPISGHKSVSWYQQVLGQGPQFIFQYYEKEERGRGNFPDRFSARQFPNYSSELNVNALLLGDSALYLCASSLVVGGANQPQHFGDGTRLSIL.

The CDR3 nucleotides are TGTGCCTGGAGTGTAATTGAGGGCCCGGGGACCTTC. Encoded protein: CAWSVIEGPGTF. V usage is TRBV30 and J usage is TRBJ1-2; D gene unclear. This CDR3 contains 12 residues. The ends were cut back, 0 bases at V and 14 bases at J, with 16 bases in the middle. Per the germline V gene, CDR1 is GTSNPN and CDR2 is SVGIG (reference sequence).

The chain joins TRBV4-1 to TRBJ2-5; 8 positions agree with TRBD1. V dropped 0 bases and J dropped 5; count of bases not matched to a gene: 5. Germline loops: CDR1 MGHRA, CDR2 YSYEKL. This CDR3 spans 15 amino acids. CDR3 loop: CASSQDGQGRETQYF. The CDR3 DNA sequence: TGCGCCAGCAGCCAAGACGGACAGGGAAGGGAGACCCAGTACTTC.

The chain carries TRBV5-6 and TRBJ2-6; D not certain. This CDR3 contains 18 residues. The germline V gene has CDR1 SGHDT and CDR2 YYEEEE. The V end lost 5 bases, the J end lost 1 base, and 19 bases lay between the germline ends. The CDR3 sequence: CASSSTRTLRSGANVLTF. The CDR3, as DNA: TGTGCCAGCAGTTCCACCCGGACCCTGAGGTCTGGGGCCAACGTCCTGACTTTC.

This clone was detected a few times. This sequence joins TRBV5-1 and TRBJ1-2, with 8 nucleotides matching TRBD1. CDR3 length equals 18 residues. The germline gives CDR1 SGHRS, CDR2 YFSETQ. V shed 3 bases and J 5 bases; nucleotides not matched to a gene: 18. The CDR3 sequence: CASSSAMGQAPGGYGYTF. The CDR3 coding sequence is TGCGCCAGCAGCTCCGCTATGGGACAGGCCCCAGGAGGGTATGGCTACACCTTC.

A few counts support this clone. The chain recombines TRBV28 with TRBJ1-2; a weak D match, TRBD1 (5 bases). Germline V gene lookup returns CDR1 MDHEN and CDR2 SYDVKM. This CDR3 spans 15 amino acids. The V gene lost 8 bases and the J gene lost 4 bases, with 20 bases spanning the gap. In DNA, the CDR3 is TGTGCCAGCCGGCAGGACGGATCGGGGACCTATGGCTACACCTTC. Translating it yields CASRQDGSGTYGYTF.

The chain recombines TRBV11-1 with TRBJ2-7; D might be TRBD1 (6 bases). CDR1 SGHAT and CDR2 FQDESV come from the germline V gene (reference sequence). The CDR3 contains 13 residues. The V gene lost 3 bases and the J gene lost 5 bases, with 11 bases spanning the gap. The CDR3 spells CASSFYRADEQYV. As DNA, the CDR3 is TGTGCCAGCAGCTTTTACAGGGCGGACGAGCAGTACGTC.

The V gene is TRBV7-3, the J gene TRBJ2-6; TRBD1 is a possible D gene (6 bases). Trimming left V 5 bases short and J 3 bases short, with 11 bases between. CDR1 is SGHTA and CDR2 is FQGTGA in the germline V gene. This CDR3 is 15 amino acids long. CDR3 sequence: CASSPTGFGANVLTF. In DNA, the CDR3 is TGTGCCAGCAGCCCTACAGGGTTTGGGGCCAACGTCCTGACTTTC.

The table lists this clone with a few counts. This chain joins TRBV3-1 (or the pseudogene TRBV3-2) and TRBJ2-3; possible D gene TRBD2, 6 bases. Germline V gene sequence: CDR1 LGHDT, CDR2 YNNKEL (reference sequence). The CDR3 runs 14 residues. V shed 4 bases and J shed 2 bases, with 10 bases lying between them. The CDR3 loop reads CASSPGLTTDTQYF. In DNA form, the CDR3 reads TGTGCCAGCAGCCCGGGACTTACCACAGATACGCAGTATTTT.

V is TRBV30 and J is TRBJ1-2; the D gene is possibly TRBD1 (6 bases). The CDR3 is 10 amino acids. Per the germline V gene, CDR1 is GTSNPN and CDR2 is SVGIG (reference sequence). V dropped 8 bases and J dropped 8 bases, with 12 bases sitting between them. CDR3 amino acids: CAGGLRGYTF. In DNA, the CDR3 is TGTGCCGGGGGGCTTCGCGGCTACACCTTC.

In its sample, this clone was seen once. The chain's CDR3 is CASSEPGQGNTEAFF. The DNA for the CDR3 is TGCGCCAGCAGCGAACCGGGACAGGGGAACACTGAAGCTTTCTTT. The V and J genes are TRBV5-1 and TRBJ1-1, with TRBD1 matching over 9 bases. Trimming took 4 bases from V and 1 from J; bases not matched to a gene: 5. CDR3 length equals 15 residues. The V gene's germline CDR1 is SGHRS and CDR2 YFSETQ.

This chain connects TRBV2 to TRBJ1-3; weak D call: TRBD1 (5 bases). The germline V and J ends were trimmed by 5 bases and 2 bases, with 10 bases remaining between them. The CDR3 is 14 residues long. Germline loops: CDR1 SNHLY, CDR2 FYNNEI. The CDR3 DNA sequence: TGTGCCAGCAGTATCTCAGGGACTGGAAACACCATATATTTT. Its translation is CASSISGTGNTIYF.

V usage is TRBV5-1 and J usage is TRBJ2-5; possible D gene TRBD1, 5 bases. The CDR3 totals 14 residues. From germline, CDR1 is SGHRS and CDR2 YFSETQ. Trimming took off 3 bases at V and 1 base at J, with 10 bases between the two ends. This CDR3 is CASSSLQGQETQYF. The CDR3, as DNA: TGCGCCAGCAGCTCCCTTCAGGGCCAAGAGACCCAGTACTTC.

V and J are TRBV7-3 and TRBJ2-3; 9 nucleotides match TRBD2. CDR1 is SGHTA and CDR2 is FQGTGA in the germline V gene. V trimming: 1 base; J trimming: 4 bases; junction bases outside the gene matches: 3. This CDR3 is built from 15 residues. The CDR3 DNA is TGTGCCAGCAGCTTAAATGCGGGGGGGCCAGATACGCAGTATTTT. This codes for CASSLNAGGPDTQYF.

The chain is built from TRBV29-1 and TRBJ2-3; D is ambiguous. Trimming pared 0 bases from V and 2 bases from J, leaving 15 bases between. CDR1 SQVTM and CDR2 ANQGSEA come from the germline V gene. CDR3 length equals 16 residues. CDR3 sequence: CSVEDRRILSTDTQYF. CDR3 bases: TGCAGCGTTGAAGATCGCCGGATACTCTCCACAGATACGCAGTATTTT.

This chain connects TRBV7-8 to TRBJ1-5; D perhaps matches TRBD1 (6 bases). Per the germline V gene, CDR1 is SGHVS and CDR2 is FQNEAQ. CDR3 size: 14 residues. V lost 5 bases, J lost 7 bases, and 15 bases lay in between. The CDR3 loop reads CASSTTGLGQPQHF. CDR3 sequence (DNA): TGTGCCAGCAGCACAACAGGGCTAGGACAGCCCCAGCATTTT. Full variable domain (rest looked up from reference TRBV7-8 and TRBJ1-5): GAGVSQSPRYKVAKRGQDVALRCDPISGHVSLFWYQQALGQGPEFLTYFQNEAQLDKSGLPSDRFFAERPEGSVSTLKIQRTQQEDSAVYLCASSTTGLGQPQHFGDGTRLSIL.

This clone showed up just a few times. V is TRBV4-2 and J is TRBJ2-2, with unresolved D. The germline V gene encodes CDR1 LGHNA and CDR2 YNFKEQ. This CDR3 is built from 15 residues. V lost 0 bases to trimming and J lost 2 bases, with 7 bases between them. The CDR3 loop is CASSQENRNTGELFF. The CDR3 bases are TGTGCCAGCAGCCAAGAAAACAGAAACACCGGGGAGCTGTTTTTT.

The table lists this clone with a few counts. The J gene is TRBJ1-3, the V gene TRBV6-5, with D hard to call. The CDR3 covers 15 residues. Germline assignment: CDR1 MNHEY and CDR2 SVGAGI. V was cut by 5 bases and J by 0 bases, with 11 bases left in between. Here the CDR3 reads CASSRQVNSGNTIYF. The CDR3 region has the DNA TGTGCCAGCAGTCGTCAGGTTAACTCTGGAAACACCATATATTTT.

This chain uses TRBV5-1 with TRBJ2-5, with 9 bases fitting TRBD2. The CDR3 extends over 15 amino acids. The V gene end was trimmed by 0 bases and the J gene end by 5 bases; junction bases not matched to a gene: 5. Germline loops: CDR1 SGHRS, CDR2 YFSETQ. This CDR3 reads CASSLAASGAETQYF. The CDR3 nucleotides are TGCGCCAGCAGCTTGGCGGCTAGCGGGGCGGAGACCCAGTACTTC.

CDR3 in DNA: TGTGCCAGCTCTCGCACTCCGCAAGAGACCCAGTACTTC. The encoded protein is CASSRTPQETQYF. The chain is built from TRBV18 and TRBJ2-5; the D is unclear. V gave up 6 bases and J gave up 2 bases, with 10 bases separating them. CDR3 length equals 13 residues. Germline CDR1 KGHSH, CDR2 LQKENI.

The genes are TRBV6-5 and TRBJ2-3; D is perhaps TRBD2 (5 bases). This CDR3 comprises 16 residues. Germline-derived CDR1 and CDR2 are MNHEY and SVGAGI. Trimming took 2 bases from V and 0 from J, leaving 12 bases between them. The CDR3 spells CASSYGSAGSTDTQYF. The CDR3 DNA sequence: TGTGCCAGCAGTTACGGTAGCGCGGGCAGCACAGATACGCAGTATTTT.

The CDR3 DNA reads as TGTGCCAGCAGTGATGAGGGTAGGCAGCCCCAGCATTTT. It is translated as CASSDEGRQPQHF. This chain links TRBV2 with TRBJ1-5; no reliable D call. The length of the CDR3 is 13 residues. Deletions cut 3 bases from V and 7 bases from J, with 10 bases between. Germline V lookup: CDR1 SNHLY, CDR2 FYNNEI.

With regard to this clone: Other nucleotide sequences in the sample specify the same CDR3. This rearrangement joins TRBV6-1 to TRBJ2-2; D is unclear. The V gene lost 3 bases and the J gene lost 5 bases, with 4 bases spanning the gap. Germline V lookup: CDR1 MNHNS, CDR2 SASEGT. The CDR3 runs to 12 residues. CDR3 in DNA: TGTGCCAGCAGTGAGGGGACCGGGGAGCTGTTTTTT. Encoded protein: CASSEGTGELFF.

This clone appeared once. V gene TRBV9 combines with J gene TRBJ2-3, with TRBD1 identical over 7 bases. The CDR3 loop spans 16 amino acids. The germline V gene has CDR1 SGDLS and CDR2 YYNGEE. The V segment lost 3 bases and the J segment 6 bases; nucleotides outside the gene matches: 13. For the CDR3, the DNA is TGTGCCAGCAGCGCTCGACAGGGAAACCCACGGGATACGCAGTATTTT. It is translated as CASSARQGNPRDTQYF.

About this clone: At the DNA level, this CDR3 is encoded by other sequences in the same sample as well. This chain joins TRBV19 and TRBJ1-3; D call uncertain. V was cut by 3 bases and J by 0 bases, with 12 bases left in between. CDR3 length equals 16 residues. Germline values: CDR1 LNHDA, CDR2 SQIVND (reference sequence). The CDR3 sequence is CASSIVGRLSGNTIYF. In nucleotides, the CDR3 is TGTGCCAGTAGTATCGTGGGCAGACTCTCTGGAAACACCATATATTTT.

CDR3 region: CASSTLGTTTGQPQHF. The CDR3 DNA follows: TGTGCCAGTAGTACCTTAGGGACCACGACGGGACAGCCCCAGCATTTT. The chain recombines TRBV19 with TRBJ1-5, with D perhaps TRBD1 (5 bases). Trimming cost V 4 bases and J 7 bases, with 20 bases left between them. This CDR3 comprises 16 residues. Germline values: CDR1 LNHDA, CDR2 SQIVND (reference sequence).

V gene TRBV4-1 combines with J gene TRBJ2-3; a weak D match, TRBD1 (5 bases). The germline V gene has CDR1 MGHRA and CDR2 YSYEKL. V lost 5 bases to trimming and J lost 4 bases, with 10 bases between them. The CDR3 spans 13 residues. CDR3 in DNA: TGCGCCAGCAGCTCCCGACAGTCAGATACGCAGTATTTT. It is translated as CASSSRQSDTQYF.